This T cell receptor beta chain was retrieved from a study of blood T cell repertoires in COVID-19. About the study: Whether acute or convalescent, the COVID-19 samples came from the United States, Italy and Spain. PBMCs, B-cell-depleted T cells, or T cells provided the cDNA or gDNA that made up the material.

CDR1 and CDR2 from the germline V gene are SGHTA and FQGTGA. CDR3 length: 15 amino acids. Between the trimmed V and J ends, which lost 1 base and 2 bases, there was a span of 11 bases. Study processing details: Researchers report that nucleated cell counts were estimated from reference gene primer amplification. Only in-frame clones appear in the TCRdb table, and some are missing; sequencing was by immunoSEQ multiplex PCR. V and J calls and clone size are given by that table; D and trimming were obtained from the DNA. The data contain about 120,000 clones, about 90% of them singletons. Sequenced: peripheral blood. The genes are TRBV7-3 and TRBJ1-2; D gene unclear. This TCR derives from a woman between 65 and 79 years old with acute or convalescent COVID-19. CDR3 sequence: CASSLRGGENYGYTF. In DNA, the CDR3 is TGTGCCAGCAGCTTAAGAGGCGGCGAGAACTATGGCTACACCTTC.